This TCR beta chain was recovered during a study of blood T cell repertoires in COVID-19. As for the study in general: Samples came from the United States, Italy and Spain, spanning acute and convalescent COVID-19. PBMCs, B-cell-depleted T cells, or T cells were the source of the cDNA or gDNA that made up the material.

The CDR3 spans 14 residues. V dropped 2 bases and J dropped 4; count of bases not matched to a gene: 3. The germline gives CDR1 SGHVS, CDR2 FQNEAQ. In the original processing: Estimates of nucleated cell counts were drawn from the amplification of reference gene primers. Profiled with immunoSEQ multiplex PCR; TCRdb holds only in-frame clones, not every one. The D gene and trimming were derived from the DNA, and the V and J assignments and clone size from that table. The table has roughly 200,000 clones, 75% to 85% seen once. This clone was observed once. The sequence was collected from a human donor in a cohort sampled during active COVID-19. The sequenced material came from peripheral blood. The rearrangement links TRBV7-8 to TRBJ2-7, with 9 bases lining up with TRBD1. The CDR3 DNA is TGTGCCAGCAGCTTAATACAGGGGGCTTACGAGCAGTACTTC. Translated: CASSLIQGAYEQYF.